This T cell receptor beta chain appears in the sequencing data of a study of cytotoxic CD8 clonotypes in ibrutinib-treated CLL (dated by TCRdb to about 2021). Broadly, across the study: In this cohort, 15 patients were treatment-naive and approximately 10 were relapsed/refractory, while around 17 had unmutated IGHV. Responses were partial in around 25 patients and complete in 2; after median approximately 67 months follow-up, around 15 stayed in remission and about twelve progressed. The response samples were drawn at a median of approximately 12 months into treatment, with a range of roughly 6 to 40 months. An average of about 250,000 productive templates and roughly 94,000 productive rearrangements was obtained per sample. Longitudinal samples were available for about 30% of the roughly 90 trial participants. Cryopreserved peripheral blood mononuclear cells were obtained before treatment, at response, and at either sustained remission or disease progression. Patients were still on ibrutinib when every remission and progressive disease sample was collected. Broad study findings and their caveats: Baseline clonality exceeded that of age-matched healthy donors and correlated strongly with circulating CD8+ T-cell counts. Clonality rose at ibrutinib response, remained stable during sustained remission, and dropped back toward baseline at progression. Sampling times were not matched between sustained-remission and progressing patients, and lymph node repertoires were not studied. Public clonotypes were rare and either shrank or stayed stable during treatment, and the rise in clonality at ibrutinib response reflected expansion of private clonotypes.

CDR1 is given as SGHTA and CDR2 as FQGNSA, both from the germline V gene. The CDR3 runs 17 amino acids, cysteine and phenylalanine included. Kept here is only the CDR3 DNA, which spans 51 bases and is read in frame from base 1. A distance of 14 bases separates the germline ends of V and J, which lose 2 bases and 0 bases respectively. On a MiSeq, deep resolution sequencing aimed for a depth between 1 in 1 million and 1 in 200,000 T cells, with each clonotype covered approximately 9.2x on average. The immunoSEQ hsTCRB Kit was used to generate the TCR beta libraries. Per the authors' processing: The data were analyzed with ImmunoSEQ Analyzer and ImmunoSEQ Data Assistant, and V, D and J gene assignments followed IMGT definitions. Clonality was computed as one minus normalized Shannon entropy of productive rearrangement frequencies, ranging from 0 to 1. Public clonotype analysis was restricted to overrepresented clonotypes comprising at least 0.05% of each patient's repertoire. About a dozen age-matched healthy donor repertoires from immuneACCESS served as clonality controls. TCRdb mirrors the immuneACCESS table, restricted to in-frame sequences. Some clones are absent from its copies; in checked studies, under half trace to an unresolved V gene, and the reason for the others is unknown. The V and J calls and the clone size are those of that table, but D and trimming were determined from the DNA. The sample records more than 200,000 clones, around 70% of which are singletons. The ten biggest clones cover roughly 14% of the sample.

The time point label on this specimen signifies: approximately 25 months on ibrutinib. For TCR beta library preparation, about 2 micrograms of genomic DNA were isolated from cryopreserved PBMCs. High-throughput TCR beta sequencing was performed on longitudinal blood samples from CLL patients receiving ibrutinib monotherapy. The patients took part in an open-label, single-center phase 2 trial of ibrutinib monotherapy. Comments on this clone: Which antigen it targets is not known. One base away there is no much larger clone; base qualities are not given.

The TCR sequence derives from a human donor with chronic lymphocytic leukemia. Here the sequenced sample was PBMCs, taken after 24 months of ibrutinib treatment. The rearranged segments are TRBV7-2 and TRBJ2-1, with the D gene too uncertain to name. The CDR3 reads CASSLNGGSSSYNEQFF. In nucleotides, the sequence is TGTGCCAGCAGCTTAAACGGTGGGTCGAGCTCCTACAATGAGCAGTTCTTC.